This paragraph covers one T cell receptor (beta chain) sequence. Its antigen is not identified. V trimming: 7 bases; J trimming: 2 bases; junction bases outside the gene matches: 8. Germline CDR1 LNHDA, CDR2 SQIVND (reference sequence). The CDR3 contains 15 residues. The data stem from a study of cytomegalovirus exposure and HLA in healthy donors. General study points: Presence/absence analyses took donor sequencing depth as roughly uniform. According to reports, the classifier identified cytomegalovirus status with high specificity and sensitivity.

It was with 60 Vbeta and 13 Jbeta primers that the PCR ran. Source study methods: The count from a later analysis was 70 million to 85 million unique TCR beta chains, some 12 million of them shared. Profiling relied on immunoSEQ multiplex PCR, and the TCRdb table lists in-frame clones only, not all of them. V and J calls and clone size are copied from that table; D and trimming were computed from the DNA. The sample contains approximately 75,000 clones, around 80% of which appear only once. Sequenced material: PBMCs. This TCR was sampled from a male donor in good health and CMV-seronegative. The chain joins TRBV19 to TRBJ1-5, with 7 bases lining up with TRBD1. CDR3 nucleotides: TGTGCCAGTACGAGAGGGGGCGGCGGCAATCAGCCCCAGCATTTT. Translation gives CASTRGGGGNQPQHF.